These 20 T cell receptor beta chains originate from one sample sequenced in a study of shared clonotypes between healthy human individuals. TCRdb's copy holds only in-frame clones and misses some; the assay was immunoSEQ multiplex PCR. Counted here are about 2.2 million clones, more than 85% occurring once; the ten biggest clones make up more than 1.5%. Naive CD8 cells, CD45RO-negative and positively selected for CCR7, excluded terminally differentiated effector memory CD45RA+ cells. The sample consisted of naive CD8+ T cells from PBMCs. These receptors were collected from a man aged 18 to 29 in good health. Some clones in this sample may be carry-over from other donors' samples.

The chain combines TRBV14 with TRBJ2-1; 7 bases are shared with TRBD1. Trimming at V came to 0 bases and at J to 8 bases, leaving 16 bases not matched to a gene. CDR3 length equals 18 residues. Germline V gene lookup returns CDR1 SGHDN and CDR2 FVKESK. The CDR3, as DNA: TGTGCCAGCAGCCAAGATTATCGGGGACAGTCTTTGGACTATGAGCAGTTCTTC. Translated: CASSQDYRGQSLDYEQFF. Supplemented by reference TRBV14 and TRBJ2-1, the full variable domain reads EAGVTQFPSHSVIEKGQTVTLRCDPISGHDNLYWYRRVMGKEIKFLLHFVKESKQDESGMPNNRFLAERTGGTYSTLKVQPAELEDSGVYFCASSQDYRGQSLDYEQFFGPGTRLTVL.

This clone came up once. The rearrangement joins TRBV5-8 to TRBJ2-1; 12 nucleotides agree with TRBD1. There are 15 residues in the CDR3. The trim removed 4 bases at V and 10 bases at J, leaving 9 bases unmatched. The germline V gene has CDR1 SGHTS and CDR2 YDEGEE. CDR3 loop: CASSQPGTGGREQFF. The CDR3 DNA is TGTGCCAGCAGCCAGCCCGGGACAGGGGGCAGGGAGCAGTTCTTC.

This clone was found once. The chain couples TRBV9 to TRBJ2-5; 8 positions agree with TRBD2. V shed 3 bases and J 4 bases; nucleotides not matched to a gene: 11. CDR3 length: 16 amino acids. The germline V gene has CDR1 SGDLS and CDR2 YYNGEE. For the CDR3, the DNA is TGTGCCAGCAGCGAAAGCGGGAGCGGTCGAGGAGAGACCCAGTACTTC. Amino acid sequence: CASSESGSGRGETQYF.

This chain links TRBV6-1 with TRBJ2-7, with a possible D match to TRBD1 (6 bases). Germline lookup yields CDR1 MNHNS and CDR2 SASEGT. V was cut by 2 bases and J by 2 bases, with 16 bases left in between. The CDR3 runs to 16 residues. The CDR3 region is CASSEHRVPSAYEQYF. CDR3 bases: TGTGCCAGCAGTGAACACAGGGTCCCCTCCGCCTACGAGCAGTACTTC.

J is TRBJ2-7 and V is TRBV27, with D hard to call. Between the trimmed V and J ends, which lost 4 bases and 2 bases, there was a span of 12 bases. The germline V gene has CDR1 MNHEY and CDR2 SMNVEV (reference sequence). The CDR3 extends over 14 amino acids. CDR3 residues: CASSYGVPTYEQYF. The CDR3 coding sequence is TGTGCCAGCAGTTATGGGGTCCCAACCTACGAGCAGTACTTC.

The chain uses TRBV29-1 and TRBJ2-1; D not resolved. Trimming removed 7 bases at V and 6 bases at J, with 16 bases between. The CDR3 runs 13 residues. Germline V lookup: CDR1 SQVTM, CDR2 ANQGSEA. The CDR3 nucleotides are TGCAGCGGCTGCGTAGGGCTTGTCAATGAGCAGTTCTTC. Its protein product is CSGCVGLVNEQFF.

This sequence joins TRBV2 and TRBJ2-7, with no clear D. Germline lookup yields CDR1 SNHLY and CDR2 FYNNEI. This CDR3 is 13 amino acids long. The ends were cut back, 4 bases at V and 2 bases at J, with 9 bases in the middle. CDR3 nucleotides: TGTGCCAGCAGTGTCGGGCCAACCTACGAGCAGTACTTC. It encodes CASSVGPTYEQYF.

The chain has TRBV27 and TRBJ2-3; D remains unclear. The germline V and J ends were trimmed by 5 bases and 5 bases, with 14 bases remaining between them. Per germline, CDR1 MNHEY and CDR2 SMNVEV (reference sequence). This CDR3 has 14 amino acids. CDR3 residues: CASSPHILEDTQYF. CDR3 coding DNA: TGTGCCAGCAGTCCCCATATCTTGGAAGATACGCAGTATTTT.

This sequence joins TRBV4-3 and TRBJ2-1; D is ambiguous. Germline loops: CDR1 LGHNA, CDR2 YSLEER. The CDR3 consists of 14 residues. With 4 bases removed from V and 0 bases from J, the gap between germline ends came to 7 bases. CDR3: CASSRSSSYNEQFF. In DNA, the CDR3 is TGCGCCAGCAGCCGGTCTTCCTCCTACAATGAGCAGTTCTTC.

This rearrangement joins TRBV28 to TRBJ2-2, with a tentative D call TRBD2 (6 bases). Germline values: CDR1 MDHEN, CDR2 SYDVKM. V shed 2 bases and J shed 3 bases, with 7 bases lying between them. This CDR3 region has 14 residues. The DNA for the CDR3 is TGTGCCAGCAGTTTAGGAGGGTACACCGGGGAGCTGTTTTTT. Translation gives CASSLGGYTGELFF. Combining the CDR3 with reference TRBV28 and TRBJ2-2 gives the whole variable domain DVKVTQSSRYLVKRTGEKVFLECVQDMDHENMFWYRQDPGLGLRLIYFSYDVKMKEKGDIPEGYSVSREKKERFSLILESASTNQTSMYLCASSLGGYTGELFFGEGSRLTVL.

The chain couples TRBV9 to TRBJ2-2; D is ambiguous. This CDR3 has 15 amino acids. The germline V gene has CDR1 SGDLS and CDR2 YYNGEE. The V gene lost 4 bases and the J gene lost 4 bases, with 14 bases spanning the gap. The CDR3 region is CASSWGSQSTGELFF. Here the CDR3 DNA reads TGTGCCAGCAGCTGGGGTAGCCAAAGCACCGGGGAGCTGTTTTTT.

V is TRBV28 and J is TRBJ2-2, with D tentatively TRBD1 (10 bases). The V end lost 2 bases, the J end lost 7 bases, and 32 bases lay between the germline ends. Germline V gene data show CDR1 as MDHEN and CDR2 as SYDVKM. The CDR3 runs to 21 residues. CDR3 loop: CASSLTWDRGLTVSGGGELFF. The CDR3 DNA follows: TGTGCCAGCAGTTTAACCTGGGACAGGGGCCTCACCGTTAGCGGGGGCGGGGAGCTGTTTTTT.

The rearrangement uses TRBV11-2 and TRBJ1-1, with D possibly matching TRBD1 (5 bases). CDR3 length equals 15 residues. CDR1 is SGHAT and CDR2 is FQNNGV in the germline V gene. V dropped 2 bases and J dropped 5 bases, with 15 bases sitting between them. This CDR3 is CASSLFVRDSTEAFF. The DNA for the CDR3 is TGTGCCAGCAGCTTATTCGTTAGGGACTCTACTGAAGCTTTCTTT.

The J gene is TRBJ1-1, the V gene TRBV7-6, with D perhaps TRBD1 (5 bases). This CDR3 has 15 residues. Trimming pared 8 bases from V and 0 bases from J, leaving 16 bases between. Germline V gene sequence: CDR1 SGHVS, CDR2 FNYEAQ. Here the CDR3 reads CASLPPGIMNTEAFF. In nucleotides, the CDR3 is TGTGCCAGCTTACCCCCAGGGATTATGAACACTGAAGCTTTCTTT.

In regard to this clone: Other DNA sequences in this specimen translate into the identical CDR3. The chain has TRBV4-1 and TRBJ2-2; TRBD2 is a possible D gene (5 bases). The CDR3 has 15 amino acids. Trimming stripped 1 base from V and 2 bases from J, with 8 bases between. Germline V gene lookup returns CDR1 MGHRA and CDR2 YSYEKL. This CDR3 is CASSQVPGNTGELFF. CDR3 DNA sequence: TGCGCCAGCAGCCAAGTTCCGGGAAACACCGGGGAGCTGTTTTTT.

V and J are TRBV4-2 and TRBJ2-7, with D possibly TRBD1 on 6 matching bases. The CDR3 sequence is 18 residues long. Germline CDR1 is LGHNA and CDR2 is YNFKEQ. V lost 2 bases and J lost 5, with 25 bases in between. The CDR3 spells CASSQHQAGTIILDEQYF. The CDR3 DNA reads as TGTGCCAGCAGCCAACATCAAGCCGGGACAATCATTCTTGACGAGCAGTACTTC.

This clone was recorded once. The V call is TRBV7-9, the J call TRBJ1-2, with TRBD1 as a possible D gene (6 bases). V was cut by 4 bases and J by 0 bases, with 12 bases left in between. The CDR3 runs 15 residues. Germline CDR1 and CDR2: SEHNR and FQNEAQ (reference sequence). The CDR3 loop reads CASSWTASANYGYTF. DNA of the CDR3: TGTGCCAGCAGCTGGACAGCGTCAGCTAACTATGGCTACACCTTC. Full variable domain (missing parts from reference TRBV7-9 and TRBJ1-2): DTGVSQNPRHKITKRGQNVTFRCDPISEHNRLYWYRQTLGQGPEFLTYFQNEAQLEKSRLLSDRFSAERPKGSFSTLEIQRTEQGDSAMYLCASSWTASANYGYTFGSGTRLTVV.

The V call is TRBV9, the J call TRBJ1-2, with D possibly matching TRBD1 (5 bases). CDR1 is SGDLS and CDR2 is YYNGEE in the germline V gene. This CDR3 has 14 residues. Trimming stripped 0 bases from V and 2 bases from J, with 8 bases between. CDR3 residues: CASSVVDTNYGYTF. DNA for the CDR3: TGTGCCAGCAGCGTAGTGGACACCAACTATGGCTACACCTTC.

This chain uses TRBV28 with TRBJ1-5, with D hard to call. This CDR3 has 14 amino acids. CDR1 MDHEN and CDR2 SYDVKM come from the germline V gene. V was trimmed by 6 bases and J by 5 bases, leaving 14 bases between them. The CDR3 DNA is TGTGCCAGCAGAGGTGGGCAGTCTCATCAGCCCCAGCATTTT. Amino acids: CASRGGQSHQPQHF.

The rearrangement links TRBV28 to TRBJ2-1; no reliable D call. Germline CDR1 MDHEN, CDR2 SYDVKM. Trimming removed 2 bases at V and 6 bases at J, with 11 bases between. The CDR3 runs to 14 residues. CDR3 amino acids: CASSLPVGSNEQFF. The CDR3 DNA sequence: TGTGCCAGCAGTTTACCGGTAGGCAGCAATGAGCAGTTCTTC.